This TCR beta chain is drawn from a study of CXCR3-negative and CXCR3-positive naive CD8 T cells. The CDR3 has 20 amino acids. Germline CDR1 and CDR2: SNHLY and FYNNEI. Study observations and caveats: Naive CXCR3-positive and CXCR3-negative cells shared similar TRBV-TRBJ usage, unlike memory cells. The study inferred TCR strength from TRB CDR3 properties and found comparable surface CD5 between naive subsets. Memory CD8+ cells had much lower diversity, and both naive subsets had comparably high diversity.

The method, 5' RACE with UMI labels, was used to prepare the TRB cDNA libraries. From its re-call of the 5' RACE reads, TCRdb lists each CDR3 protein once, without DNA. The sample yields 100,000 to 150,000 distinct CDR3 sequences, of which the top ten take up approximately 0.29%. In the case of this clonotype: The antigen remains unidentified.

The clonotype originates from a human donor in good health. Some clones in this sample may be carry-over from other donors' samples. The sample comprised naive CXCR3- CD8+ T cells from blood. As to subset: CD45RO-CCR7+CD27+CD95- naive CD8+ T cells lacking CXCR3 (TNR3-). The chain uses TRBV2 and TRBJ2-3; TCRdb gives TRBD2 as the D gene, but with no DNA this cannot be confirmed. CDR3 region: CASSEVPFSGGAVVTDTQYF.